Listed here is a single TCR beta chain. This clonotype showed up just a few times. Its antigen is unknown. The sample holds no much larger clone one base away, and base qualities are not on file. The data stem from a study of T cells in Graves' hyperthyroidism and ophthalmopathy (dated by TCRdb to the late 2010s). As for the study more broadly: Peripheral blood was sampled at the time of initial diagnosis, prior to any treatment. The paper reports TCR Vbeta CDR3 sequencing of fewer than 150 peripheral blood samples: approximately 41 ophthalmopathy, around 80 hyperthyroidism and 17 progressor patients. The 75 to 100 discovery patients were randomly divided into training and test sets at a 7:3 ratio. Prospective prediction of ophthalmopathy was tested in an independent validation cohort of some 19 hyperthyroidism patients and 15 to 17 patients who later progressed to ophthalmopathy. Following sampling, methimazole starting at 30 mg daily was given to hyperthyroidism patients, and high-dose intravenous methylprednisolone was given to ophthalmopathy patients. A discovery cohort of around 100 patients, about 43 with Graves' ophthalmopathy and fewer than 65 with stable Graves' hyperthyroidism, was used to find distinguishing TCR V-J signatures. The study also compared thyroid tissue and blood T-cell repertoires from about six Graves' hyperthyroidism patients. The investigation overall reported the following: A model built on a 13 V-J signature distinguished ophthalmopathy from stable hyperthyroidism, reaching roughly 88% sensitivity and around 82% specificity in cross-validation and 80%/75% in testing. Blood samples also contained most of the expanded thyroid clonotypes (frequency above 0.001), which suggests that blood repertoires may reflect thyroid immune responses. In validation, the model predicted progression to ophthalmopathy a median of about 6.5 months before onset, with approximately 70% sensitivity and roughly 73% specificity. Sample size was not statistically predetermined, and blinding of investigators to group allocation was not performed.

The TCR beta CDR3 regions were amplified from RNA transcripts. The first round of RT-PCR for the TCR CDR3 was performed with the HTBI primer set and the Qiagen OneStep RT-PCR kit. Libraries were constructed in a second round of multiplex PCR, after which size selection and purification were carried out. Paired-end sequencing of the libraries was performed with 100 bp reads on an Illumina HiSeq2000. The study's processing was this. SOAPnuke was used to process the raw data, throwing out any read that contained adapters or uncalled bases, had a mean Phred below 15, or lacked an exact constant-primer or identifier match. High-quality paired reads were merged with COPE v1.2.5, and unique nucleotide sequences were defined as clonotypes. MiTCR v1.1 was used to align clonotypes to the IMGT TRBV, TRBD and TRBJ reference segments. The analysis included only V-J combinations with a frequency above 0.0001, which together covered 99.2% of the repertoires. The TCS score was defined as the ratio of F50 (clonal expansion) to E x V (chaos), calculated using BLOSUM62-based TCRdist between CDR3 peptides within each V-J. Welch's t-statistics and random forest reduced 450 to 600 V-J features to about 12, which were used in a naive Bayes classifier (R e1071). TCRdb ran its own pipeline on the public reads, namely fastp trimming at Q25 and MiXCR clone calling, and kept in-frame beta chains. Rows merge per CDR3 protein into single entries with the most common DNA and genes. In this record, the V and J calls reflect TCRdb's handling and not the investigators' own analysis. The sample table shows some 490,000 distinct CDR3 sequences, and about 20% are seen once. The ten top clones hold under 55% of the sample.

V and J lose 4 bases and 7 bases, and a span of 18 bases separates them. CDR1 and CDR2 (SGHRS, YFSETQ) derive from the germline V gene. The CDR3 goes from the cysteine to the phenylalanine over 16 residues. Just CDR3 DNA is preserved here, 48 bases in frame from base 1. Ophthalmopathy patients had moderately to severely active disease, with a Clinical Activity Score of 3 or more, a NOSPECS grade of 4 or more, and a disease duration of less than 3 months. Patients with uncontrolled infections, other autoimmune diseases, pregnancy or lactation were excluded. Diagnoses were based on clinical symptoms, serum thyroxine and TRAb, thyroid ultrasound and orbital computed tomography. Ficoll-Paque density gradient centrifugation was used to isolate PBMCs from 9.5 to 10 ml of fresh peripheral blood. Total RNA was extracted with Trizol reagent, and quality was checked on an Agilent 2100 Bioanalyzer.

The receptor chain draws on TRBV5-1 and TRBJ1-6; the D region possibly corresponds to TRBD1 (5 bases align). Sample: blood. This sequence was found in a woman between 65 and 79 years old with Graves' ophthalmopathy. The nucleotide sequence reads TGCGCCAGCAGCCCCCTAGGGACGCCTGGGAATTCACCCCTCCACTTT. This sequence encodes CASSPLGTPGNSPLHF.